These 30 T cell receptor beta chains were all obtained from the same sample, sequenced in a study of shared clonotypes between healthy human individuals. Clones were read by immunoSEQ multiplex PCR, and TCRdb kept only the in-frame ones, dropping some. The sample holds 2,500,000 or so clones, 85% to 95% seen once. The sequenced sample was naive CD4+ T cells from PBMCs. As to subset: CD45RA+ positively selected. Receptors were obtained from a young man in good health. Some clones in this sample may be carry-over from other donors' samples.

The chain has TRBV5-1 and TRBJ1-1; D remains ambiguous. The CDR3 is 14 amino acids. Germline V lookup: CDR1 SGHRS, CDR2 YFSETQ. Trimming took off 0 bases at V and 8 bases at J, with 14 bases between the two ends. The CDR3 bases are TGCGCCAGCAGCTTGGGTCCAGACGCGAACGAAGCTTTCTTT. Translating gives CASSLGPDANEAFF.

This clone turned up a few times. Other DNA sequences in this sample translate to the same CDR3. This sequence joins TRBV5-1 and TRBJ2-7; 9 bases are shared with TRBD1. The CDR3 covers 14 residues. Losses at the gene ends were 4 bases for V and 1 base for J; bases not matched to a gene: 3. CDR1 and CDR2 from the germline V gene are SGHRS and YFSETQ. The CDR3 DNA reads as TGCGCCAGCAGCCCGGACAGGGGATCCTACGAGCAGTACTTC. Amino acid sequence: CASSPDRGSYEQYF.

This clone showed up just once. CDR3 nucleotide sequence: TGTGCCAGCACCTTACGGGGACTTGGAGGGTACGAGCAGTACTTC. Protein sequence: CASTLRGLGGYEQYF. The chain carries TRBV27 and TRBJ2-7, with D perhaps matching TRBD2 (6 bases). CDR3 size: 15 residues. Trimming shortened V by 7 bases and J by 4 bases, and 20 bases separated the two germline ends. Germline V gives CDR1 MNHEY, CDR2 SMNVEV (reference sequence).

The CDR3 DNA reads TGTGCCAGCAGCTTAAGTGCTTTGGGCAGCGGGCCCAGCACAGATACGCAGTATTTT. As protein: CASSLSALGSGPSTDTQYF. The J gene is TRBJ2-3, the V gene TRBV7-3; D possibly corresponds to TRBD2 (6 bases). Trimming cost V 1 base and J 0 bases, with 20 bases left between them. Per germline, CDR1 SGHTA and CDR2 FQGTGA. The CDR3 is made up of 19 amino acids.

This chain uses TRBV9 with TRBJ2-3; D is possibly TRBD2 (6 bases). Between the trimmed V and J ends, which lost 2 bases and 2 bases, there was a span of 21 bases. The germline gives CDR1 SGDLS, CDR2 YYNGEE. The CDR3 has 18 amino acids. The CDR3 loop is CASSVRWGEHQITDTQYF. The CDR3 DNA sequence: TGTGCCAGCAGCGTCCGCTGGGGGGAACACCAGATCACAGATACGCAGTATTTT. Full variable domain (missing parts from reference TRBV9 and TRBJ2-3): DSGVTQTPKHLITATGQRVTLRCSPRSGDLSVYWYQQSLDQGLQFLIQYYNGEERAKGNILERFSAQQFPDLHSELNLSSLELGDSALYFCASSVRWGEHQITDTQYFGPGTRLTVL.

About this clone: The junction shows a germline mismatch at one end, possibly a read error. The chain couples TRBV19 to TRBJ1-1; no clear D gene. This CDR3 comprises 14 residues. Germline assignment: CDR1 LNHDA and CDR2 SQIVND (reference sequence). The CDR3 is CASSIKSPNTGAFF. In nucleotides, the CDR3 is TGTGCCAGTAGTATAAAGTCCCCGAACACTGGAGCTTTCTTT.

V and J are TRBV5-1 and TRBJ2-7, with D possibly matching TRBD1 (6 bases). Germline V gene sequence: CDR1 SGHRS, CDR2 YFSETQ. The CDR3 loop spans 14 amino acids. V was trimmed by 4 bases and J by 2 bases, leaving 13 bases between them. CDR3 DNA sequence: TGCGCCAGCAGCGATGGACAGAAACCCTACGAGCAGTACTTC. Its protein product is CASSDGQKPYEQYF.

This sequence joins TRBV7-2 and TRBJ2-6, with D possibly TRBD2 on 6 matching bases. V lost 5 bases and J 2 bases, leaving 16 bases between the germline ends. CDR1 is SGHTA, CDR2 FQGNSA, per germline. The CDR3 is made up of 17 amino acids. The CDR3 loop reads CASSRDVGGPGANVLTF. The CDR3 DNA reads TGTGCCAGCAGCAGAGATGTCGGGGGACCTGGGGCCAACGTCCTGACTTTC.

The rearrangement uses TRBV6-6 and TRBJ2-3; perhaps TRBD2 as D (7 bases). Germline-derived CDR1 and CDR2 are MNHNY and SVGAGI (reference sequence). The CDR3 contains 12 residues. Deletions cut 10 bases from V and 6 bases from J, with 14 bases between. DNA for the CDR3: TGTGCCATAGGGGGAGGGTCGGATACGCAGTATTTT. Residues: CAIGGGSDTQYF.

V is TRBV29-1 and J is TRBJ2-7, with TRBD1 matching 8 bases. Per the germline V gene, CDR1 is SQVTM and CDR2 is ANQGSEA. CDR3 length: 14 amino acids. The trim removed 4 bases at V and 0 bases at J, leaving 5 bases unmatched. The CDR3 reads CSVAQDRDSYEQYF. CDR3 sequence (DNA): TGCAGCGTTGCCCAGGACAGGGACTCCTACGAGCAGTACTTC.

The gene calls are TRBV28 and TRBJ1-1; D gene ambiguous. Germline lookup yields CDR1 MDHEN and CDR2 SYDVKM. The CDR3 is 15 amino acids. The V end lost 3 bases, the J end lost 5 bases, and 16 bases lay between the germline ends. CDR3 in amino acids: CASSLPLGRPTEAFF. The CDR3 DNA follows: TGTGCCAGCAGTTTGCCCCTTGGCCGTCCAACTGAAGCTTTCTTT.

The V call is TRBV6-5, the J call TRBJ1-6, with 9 bases matching TRBD1. V shed 5 bases and J 6 bases; nucleotides not matched to a gene: 5. The CDR3 is made up of 15 amino acids. Looked up from germline, CDR1 is MNHEY and CDR2 is SVGAGI. The CDR3 loop reads CASSRWDRVNSPLHF. The CDR3 DNA reads TGTGCCAGCAGTCGATGGGACAGGGTTAATTCACCCCTCCACTTT.

The rearrangement links TRBV19 to TRBJ2-7, with 13 bases aligning to TRBD2. The CDR3 runs 15 residues. Germline CDR1 is LNHDA and CDR2 is SQIVND (reference sequence). The V gene end was trimmed by 6 bases and the J gene end by 2 bases; junction bases not matched to a gene: 4. The CDR3 DNA sequence: TGTGCCAGTAGCCGACTAGCGGGAGGTACCTACGAGCAGTACTTC. Protein: CASSRLAGGTYEQYF.

CDR3 coding DNA: TGTGCCAGCAGCCAACAGGGTTACGAGCAGTACTTC. Translation: CASSQQGYEQYF. The rearrangement uses TRBV14 and TRBJ2-7; the D gene is possibly TRBD1 (5 bases). Germline CDR1 SGHDN, CDR2 FVKESK. The V end lost 2 bases, the J end lost 4 bases, and 6 bases lay between the germline ends. The CDR3 extends over 12 amino acids.

The chain has TRBV6-1 and TRBJ1-4, with no clear D. The CDR3 extends over 14 amino acids. V was trimmed by 3 bases and J by 7 bases, leaving 12 bases between them. Germline V lookup: CDR1 MNHNS, CDR2 SASEGT. This CDR3 reads CASSEAGGGEKLFF. DNA for the CDR3: TGTGCCAGCAGTGAGGCGGGAGGAGGTGAAAAACTGTTTTTT.

This chain joins TRBV5-1 and TRBJ2-7; D not resolved. Germline CDR1 reads SGHRS; CDR2 reads YFSETQ. Trimming left V 4 bases short and J 3 bases short, with 14 bases between. The CDR3 has 14 amino acids. CDR3 nucleotide sequence: TGCGCCAGCAGCGCTTTTGGCGGAAACTACGAGCAGTACTTC. It specifies CASSAFGGNYEQYF.

V is TRBV28 and J is TRBJ2-7; 8 nucleotides line up with TRBD2. Germline values: CDR1 MDHEN, CDR2 SYDVKM. Unmatched junction bases numbered 12, after V lost 7 bases and J lost 7 bases. CDR3 length equals 14 residues. DNA of the CDR3: TGTGCCAGCACCGGGGGGAGCGGGAGTGGTGAGCAGTACTTC. Translating gives CASTGGSGSGEQYF.

There are a few counts of this clone. V gene TRBV2 combines with J gene TRBJ1-2, with TRBD1 matching over 7 bases. V lost 0 bases, J lost 11 bases, and 9 bases stayed unmatched. This CDR3 comprises 14 residues. Germline V gives CDR1 SNHLY, CDR2 FYNNEI. CDR3: CASSEATGRLSYTF. The CDR3, as DNA: TGTGCCAGCAGTGAAGCGACAGGGCGGCTCTCGTACACCTTC. The full variable domain, its missing parts supplied by reference TRBV2 and TRBJ1-2, is EPEVTQTPSHQVTQMGQEVILRCVPISNHLYFYWYRQILGQKVEFLVSFYNNEISEKSEIFDDQFSVERPDGSNFTLKIRSTKLEDSAMYFCASSEATGRLSYTFGSGTRLTVV.

As regards this clone: At the DNA level, this CDR3 is encoded by other sequences in the same sample as well. The V gene is TRBV5-1, the J gene TRBJ2-7; 9 bases match TRBD2. Germline V lookup: CDR1 SGHRS, CDR2 YFSETQ. Trimming took 0 bases from V and 2 from J; bases not matched to a gene: 3. CDR3 length: 15 residues. The DNA of the CDR3 is TGCGCCAGCAGCTTGGTCGTAGCGGGAGCCTACGAGCAGTACTTC. As protein: CASSLVVAGAYEQYF.

Here the CDR3 DNA reads TGTGCCAGCAGCCTTAGGACTAGCGGAACCTACGAGCAGTACTTC. Encoded protein: CASSLRTSGTYEQYF. The chain recombines TRBV7-8 with TRBJ2-7, with TRBD2 matching 10 bases. The V and J ends lost 5 bases and 2 bases, in that order; junction bases with no gene match: 6. CDR3 length: 15 residues. Germline values: CDR1 SGHVS, CDR2 FQNEAQ.

V and J are TRBV11-1 and TRBJ2-6; TRBD2 matches at 7 bases. V shed 4 bases, J shed 4 bases, and the junction held 10 bases outside the gene matches. The CDR3 contains 17 residues. CDR1 and CDR2 from the germline V gene are SGHAT and FQDESV (reference sequence). The CDR3 loop is CASSSGTGGRGANVLTF. The CDR3 DNA sequence: TGTGCCAGCAGCTCCGGGACGGGGGGTAGAGGGGCCAACGTCCTGACTTTC.

The J gene is TRBJ2-2, the V gene TRBV6-5; D uncertain. V was clipped by 2 bases and J by 5 bases, with 9 bases between them. CDR3 length: 14 residues. CDR1 is MNHEY and CDR2 is SVGAGI in the germline V gene. The CDR3 DNA follows: TGTGCCAGCAGTTACACCCGGATGACCGGGGAGCTGTTTTTT. Its translation is CASSYTRMTGELFF.

This clone has a single count. The chain links TRBV7-2 to TRBJ2-1, with D uncertain. This CDR3 has 15 amino acids. Per the germline V gene, CDR1 is SGHTA and CDR2 is FQGNSA. V was clipped by 5 bases and J by 3 bases, with 14 bases between them. DNA of the CDR3: TGTGCCAGCAGCCCCGAGGTGCTAGTCTACAATGAGCAGTTCTTC. Translating gives CASSPEVLVYNEQFF.

This clone was counted once. J is TRBJ2-2 and V is TRBV10-2; 8 nucleotides line up with TRBD2. After removal of 9 bases from V and 1 base from J, the junction contained 7 bases not matched to a gene. CDR3 length equals 15 residues. Germline V gene sequence: CDR1 WSHSY, CDR2 SAAADI. The DNA of the CDR3 is TGCGCCAGTCGGACGAGCGGGAGGAACACCGGGGAGCTGTTTTTT. This codes for CASRTSGRNTGELFF.

This clone was found a few times. The chain joins TRBV11-2 to TRBJ2-5; D is perhaps TRBD1 (5 bases). Trimming removed 1 base at V and 1 base at J, with 7 bases between. Germline V gene lookup returns CDR1 SGHAT and CDR2 FQNNGV. This CDR3 has 14 residues. The CDR3 nucleotides read TGTGCCAGCAGCTTAGGACAGATCCAAGAGACCCAGTACTTC. Protein product: CASSLGQIQETQYF.

The chain combines TRBV7-7 with TRBJ1-5; no definite D call. CDR1 and CDR2 from the germline V gene are SSHAT and FNYEAQ (reference sequence). Between the trimmed V and J ends, which lost 1 base and 1 base, there was a span of 14 bases. This CDR3 is built from 17 residues. The CDR3, as DNA: TGTGCCAGCAGCTTAGTTCCGGCCCCGAAAAGCAATCAGCCCCAGCATTTT. This sequence encodes CASSLVPAPKSNQPQHF.

Turning to this clone: Different DNA sequences within this sample yield the same CDR3. J is TRBJ1-5 and V is TRBV5-1; D is possibly TRBD1 (6 bases). The CDR3 has 15 residues. The germline V gene encodes CDR1 SGHRS and CDR2 YFSETQ. Trimming removed 0 bases from V and 7 bases from J, with 14 bases in between. CDR3 protein: CASSLVGGEGQPQHF. The CDR3 nucleotides read TGCGCCAGCAGCTTGGTCGGGGGCGAGGGCCAGCCCCAGCATTTT.

This chain joins TRBV18 and TRBJ2-7; 12 bases align to TRBD2. J lost 6 bases, V lost 0 bases, and 6 bases had no gene match. This CDR3 contains 16 residues. In germline, CDR1 is KGHSH, CDR2 LQKENI. The CDR3 sequence: CASSPPRLAGASEQYF. Written as DNA, the CDR3 is TGTGCCAGCTCACCACCCCGACTAGCGGGGGCTAGCGAGCAGTACTTC.

A word on this clone: An end of the junction differs from the germline gene, which may be a read error. The chain recombines TRBV6-6 with TRBJ2-7, with TRBD2 identical over 7 bases. The CDR3 is 14 residues long. Per germline, CDR1 MNHNY and CDR2 SVGAGI (reference sequence). CDR3 loop: CASSNSGLVSEQYF. The CDR3, as DNA: TGTGCCAGCAGTAACTCAGGACTAGTCTCCGAGCAGTACTTC.

The chain uses TRBV7-2 and TRBJ2-2, with D perhaps TRBD1 (5 bases). CDR1 and CDR2 (germline): SGHTA, FQGNSA. Trimming left V 3 bases short and J 2 bases short, with 13 bases between. The CDR3 length is 16 residues. CDR3 DNA sequence: TGTGCCAGCAGCTTGACCAGGGATCCAAACACCGGGGAGCTGTTTTTT. Its translation is CASSLTRDPNTGELFF.